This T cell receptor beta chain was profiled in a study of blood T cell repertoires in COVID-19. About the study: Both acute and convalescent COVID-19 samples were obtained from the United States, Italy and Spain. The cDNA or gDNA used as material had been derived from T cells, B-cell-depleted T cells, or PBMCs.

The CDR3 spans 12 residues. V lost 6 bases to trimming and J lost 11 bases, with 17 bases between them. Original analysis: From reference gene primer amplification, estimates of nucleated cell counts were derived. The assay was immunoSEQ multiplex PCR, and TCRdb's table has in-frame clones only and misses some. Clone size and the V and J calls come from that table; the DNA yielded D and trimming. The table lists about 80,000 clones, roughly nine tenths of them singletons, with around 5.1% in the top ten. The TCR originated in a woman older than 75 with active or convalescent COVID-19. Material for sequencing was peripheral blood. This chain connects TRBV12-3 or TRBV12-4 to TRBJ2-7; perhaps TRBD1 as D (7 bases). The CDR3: CASSSRRGRKYF. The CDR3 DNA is TGTGCCAGCAGCTCGCGGAGGGGGCGCAAGTACTTC.